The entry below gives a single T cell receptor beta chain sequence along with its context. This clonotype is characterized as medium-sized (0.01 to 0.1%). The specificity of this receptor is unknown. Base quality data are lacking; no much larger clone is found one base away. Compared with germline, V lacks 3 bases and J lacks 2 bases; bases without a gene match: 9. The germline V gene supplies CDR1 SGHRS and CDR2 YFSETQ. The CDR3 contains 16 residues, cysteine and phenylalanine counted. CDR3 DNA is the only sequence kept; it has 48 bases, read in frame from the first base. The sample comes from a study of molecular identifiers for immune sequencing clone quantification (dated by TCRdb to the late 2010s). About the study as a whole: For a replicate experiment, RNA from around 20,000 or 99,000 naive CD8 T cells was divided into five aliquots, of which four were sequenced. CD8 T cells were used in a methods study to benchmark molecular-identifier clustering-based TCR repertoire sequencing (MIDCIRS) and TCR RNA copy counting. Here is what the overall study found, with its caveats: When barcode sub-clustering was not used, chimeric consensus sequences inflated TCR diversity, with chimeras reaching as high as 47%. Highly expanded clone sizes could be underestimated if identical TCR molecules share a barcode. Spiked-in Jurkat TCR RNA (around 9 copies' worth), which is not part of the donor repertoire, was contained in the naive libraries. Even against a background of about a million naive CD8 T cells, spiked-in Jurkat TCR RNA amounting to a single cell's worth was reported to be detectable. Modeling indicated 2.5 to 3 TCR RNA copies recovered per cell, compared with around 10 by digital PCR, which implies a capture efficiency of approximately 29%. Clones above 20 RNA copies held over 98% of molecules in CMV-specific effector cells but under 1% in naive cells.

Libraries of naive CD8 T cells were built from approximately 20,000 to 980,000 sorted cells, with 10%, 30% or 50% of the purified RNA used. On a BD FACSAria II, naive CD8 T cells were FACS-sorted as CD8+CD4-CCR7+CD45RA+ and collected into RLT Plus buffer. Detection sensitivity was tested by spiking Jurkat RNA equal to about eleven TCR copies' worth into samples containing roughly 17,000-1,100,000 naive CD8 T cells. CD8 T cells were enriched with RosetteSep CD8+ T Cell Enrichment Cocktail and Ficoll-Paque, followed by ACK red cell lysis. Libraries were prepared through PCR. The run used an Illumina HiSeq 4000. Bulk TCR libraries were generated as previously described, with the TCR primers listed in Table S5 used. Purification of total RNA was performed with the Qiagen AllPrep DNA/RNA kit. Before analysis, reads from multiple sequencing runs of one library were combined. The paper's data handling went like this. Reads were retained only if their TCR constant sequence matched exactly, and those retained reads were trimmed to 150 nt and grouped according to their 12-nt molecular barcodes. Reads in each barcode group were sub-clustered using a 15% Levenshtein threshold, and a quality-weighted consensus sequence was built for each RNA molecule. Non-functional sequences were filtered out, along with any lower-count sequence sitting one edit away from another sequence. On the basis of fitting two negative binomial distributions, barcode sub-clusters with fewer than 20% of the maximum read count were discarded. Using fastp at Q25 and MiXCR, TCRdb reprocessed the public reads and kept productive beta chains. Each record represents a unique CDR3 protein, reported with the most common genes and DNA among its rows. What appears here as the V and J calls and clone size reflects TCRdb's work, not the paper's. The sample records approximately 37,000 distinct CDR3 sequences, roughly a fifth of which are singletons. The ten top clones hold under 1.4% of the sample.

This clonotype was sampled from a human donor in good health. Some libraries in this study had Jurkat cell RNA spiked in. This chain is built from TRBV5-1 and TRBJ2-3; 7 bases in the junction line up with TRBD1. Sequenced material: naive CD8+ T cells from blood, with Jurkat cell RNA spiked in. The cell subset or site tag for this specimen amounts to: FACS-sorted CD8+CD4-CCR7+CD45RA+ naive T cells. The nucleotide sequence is TGCGCCAGCAGCTCAATCCGGGACAGAGTCACAGATACGCAGTATTTT. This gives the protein CASSSIRDRVTDTQYF.